Given below is one T cell receptor beta chain in context. This sample is drawn from a study of blood T cell repertoires in COVID-19. Study-wide context: Samples representing acute and convalescent COVID-19 were sourced from the United States, Italy and Spain. T cells, B-cell-depleted T cells, or PBMCs provided the cDNA or gDNA that served as material.

Source study methods: How many nucleated cells were present was estimated from reference gene primer amplification. The table came from immunoSEQ multiplex PCR; TCRdb's copy has only in-frame clones and leaves some out. The V and J calls and clone size are taken from that table; D and trimming were inferred from the DNA. There are 200,000 to 250,000 clones in the sample; 88% occur only once, and 2.5% to 3% lies in the top ten. Trimming pared 6 bases from V and 2 bases from J, leaving 11 bases between. CDR3 size: 13 residues. Germline V gives CDR1 KGHSH, CDR2 LQKENI. The sequenced material came from peripheral blood. The clonotype originates from a woman aged 55 to 70 with acute or convalescent COVID-19. The chain carries TRBV18 and TRBJ2-7; TRBD1 is a possible D gene (5 bases). The CDR3 region has the DNA TGTGCCAGCTCTAGCCAGGGAACCTACGAGCAGTACTTC. It yields the protein CASSSQGTYEQYF.